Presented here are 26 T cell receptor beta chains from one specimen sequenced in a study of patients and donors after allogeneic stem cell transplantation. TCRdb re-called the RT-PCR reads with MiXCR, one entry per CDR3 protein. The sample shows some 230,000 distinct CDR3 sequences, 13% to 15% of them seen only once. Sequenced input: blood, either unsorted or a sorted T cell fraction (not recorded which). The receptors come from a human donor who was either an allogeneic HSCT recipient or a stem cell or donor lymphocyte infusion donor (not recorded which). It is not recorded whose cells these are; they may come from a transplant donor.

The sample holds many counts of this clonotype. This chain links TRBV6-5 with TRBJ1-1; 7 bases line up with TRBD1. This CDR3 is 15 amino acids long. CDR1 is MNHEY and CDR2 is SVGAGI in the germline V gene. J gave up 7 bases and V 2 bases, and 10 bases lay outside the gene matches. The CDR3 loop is CASSYLPTGVGEAFF. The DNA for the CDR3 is TGTGCCAGCAGTTACCTCCCCACAGGGGTGGGTGAAGCTTTCTTT.

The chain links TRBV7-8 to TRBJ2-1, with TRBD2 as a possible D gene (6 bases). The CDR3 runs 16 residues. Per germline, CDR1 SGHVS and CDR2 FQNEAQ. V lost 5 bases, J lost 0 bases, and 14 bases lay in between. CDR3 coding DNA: TGTGCCAGCAGCCTAGAGGGACTCCCCTCCTACAATGAGCAGTTCTTC. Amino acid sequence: CASSLEGLPSYNEQFF. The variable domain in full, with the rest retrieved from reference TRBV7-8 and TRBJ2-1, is GAGVSQSPRYKVAKRGQDVALRCDPISGHVSLFWYQQALGQGPEFLTYFQNEAQLDKSGLPSDRFFAERPEGSVSTLKIQRTQQEDSAVYLCASSLEGLPSYNEQFFGPGTRLTVL.

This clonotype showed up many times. The CDR3 sequence is CASSPIRGRGGYTF. CDR3 sequence (DNA): TGTGCCAGCAGCCCGATTAGGGGGCGCGGGGGCTACACCTTC. The genes are TRBV3-1 and TRBJ1-2, with 7 nucleotides matching TRBD1. V was pared by 4 bases and J by 8 bases, with 10 bases of the junction left unmatched. The germline CDR1 and CDR2 sequences are LGHDT and YNNKEL (reference sequence). The CDR3 has 14 residues.

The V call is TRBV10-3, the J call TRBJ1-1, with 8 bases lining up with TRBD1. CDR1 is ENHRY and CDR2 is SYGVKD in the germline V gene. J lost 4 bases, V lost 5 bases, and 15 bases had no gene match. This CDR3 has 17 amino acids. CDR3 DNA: TGTGCCATCAGTACCAACAGGGGGGGAGGGGAGGTCACTGAAGCTTTCTTT. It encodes CAISTNRGGGEVTEAFF.

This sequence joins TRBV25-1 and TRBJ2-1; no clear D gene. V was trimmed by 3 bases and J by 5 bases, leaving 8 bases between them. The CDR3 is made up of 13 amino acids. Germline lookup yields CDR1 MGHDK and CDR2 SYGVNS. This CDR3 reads CASSDPPDNEQFF. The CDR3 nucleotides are TGTGCCAGCAGTGACCCACCCGACAATGAGCAGTTCTTC.

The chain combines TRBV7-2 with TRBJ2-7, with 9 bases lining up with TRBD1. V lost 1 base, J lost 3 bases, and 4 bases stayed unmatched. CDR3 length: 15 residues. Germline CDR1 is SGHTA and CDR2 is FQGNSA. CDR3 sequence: CASSLGPDRGYEQYF. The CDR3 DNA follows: TGTGCCAGCAGCTTAGGTCCGGACAGGGGCTACGAGCAGTACTTC.

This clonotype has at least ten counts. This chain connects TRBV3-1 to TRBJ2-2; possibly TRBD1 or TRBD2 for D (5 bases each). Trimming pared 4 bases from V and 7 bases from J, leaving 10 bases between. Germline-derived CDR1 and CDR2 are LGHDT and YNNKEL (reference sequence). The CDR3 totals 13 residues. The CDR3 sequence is CASSPGTDGELFF. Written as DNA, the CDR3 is TGTGCCAGCAGCCCTGGGACGGACGGGGAGCTGTTTTTT.

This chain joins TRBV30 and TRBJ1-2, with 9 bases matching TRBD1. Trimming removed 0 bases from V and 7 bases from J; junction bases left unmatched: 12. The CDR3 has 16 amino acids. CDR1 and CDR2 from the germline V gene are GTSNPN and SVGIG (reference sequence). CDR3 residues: CAWSVQGAGGYSGYTF. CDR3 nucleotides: TGTGCCTGGAGTGTACAGGGGGCAGGGGGTTATAGTGGCTACACCTTC.

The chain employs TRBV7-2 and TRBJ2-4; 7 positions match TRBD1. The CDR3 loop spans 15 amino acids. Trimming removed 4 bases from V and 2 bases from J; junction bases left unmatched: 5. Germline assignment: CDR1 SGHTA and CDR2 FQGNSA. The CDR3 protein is CASSYHRGTKNIQYF. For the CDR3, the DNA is TGTGCCAGCAGCTACCACAGGGGAACCAAAAACATTCAGTACTTC.

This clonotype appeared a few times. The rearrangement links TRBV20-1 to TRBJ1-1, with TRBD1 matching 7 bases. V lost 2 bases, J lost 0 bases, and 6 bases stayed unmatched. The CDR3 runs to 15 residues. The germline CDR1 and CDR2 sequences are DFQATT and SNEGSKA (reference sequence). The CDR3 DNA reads TGCAGTGCTAGAAAAAGGACAGGAATGAACACTGAAGCTTTCTTT. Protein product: CSARKRTGMNTEAFF.

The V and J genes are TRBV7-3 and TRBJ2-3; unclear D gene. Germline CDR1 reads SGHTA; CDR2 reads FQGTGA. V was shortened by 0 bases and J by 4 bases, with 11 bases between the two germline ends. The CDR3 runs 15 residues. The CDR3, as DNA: TGTGCCAGCAGCTTAACGACAAAAACCCCAGATACGCAGTATTTT. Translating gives CASSLTTKTPDTQYF.

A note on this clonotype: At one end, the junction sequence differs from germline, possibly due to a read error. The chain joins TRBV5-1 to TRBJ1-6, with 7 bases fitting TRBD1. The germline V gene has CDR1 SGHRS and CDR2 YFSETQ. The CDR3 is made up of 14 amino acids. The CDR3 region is CATSLDRAHSPLHF. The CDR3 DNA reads TGCGCCACCAGCCTCGACAGGGCCCATTCACCCCTCCACTTT.

The CDR3 nucleotides are TGTGCCAGCACCGAGGGACAGTTCTATGGTGAAAAACTGTTTTTT. This translates into CASTEGQFYGEKLFF. This chain links TRBV6-1 with TRBJ1-4; 7 bases map to TRBD1. The V gene's germline CDR1 is MNHNS and CDR2 SASEGT. Trimming removed 7 bases from V and 7 bases from J; junction bases left unmatched: 12. CDR3 length: 15 residues.

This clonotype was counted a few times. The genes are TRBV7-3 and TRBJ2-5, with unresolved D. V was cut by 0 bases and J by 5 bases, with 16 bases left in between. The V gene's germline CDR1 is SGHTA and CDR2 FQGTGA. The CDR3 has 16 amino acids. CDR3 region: CASSLTSFRVGETQYF. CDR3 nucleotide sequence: TGTGCCAGCAGCTTAACATCCTTCCGAGTCGGGGAGACCCAGTACTTC.

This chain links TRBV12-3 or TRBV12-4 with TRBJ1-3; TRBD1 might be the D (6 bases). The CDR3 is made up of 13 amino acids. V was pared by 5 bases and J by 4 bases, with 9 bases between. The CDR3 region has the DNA TGTGCCAGCAGTACAGGGTTGGGAAACACCATATATTTT. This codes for CASSTGLGNTIYF.

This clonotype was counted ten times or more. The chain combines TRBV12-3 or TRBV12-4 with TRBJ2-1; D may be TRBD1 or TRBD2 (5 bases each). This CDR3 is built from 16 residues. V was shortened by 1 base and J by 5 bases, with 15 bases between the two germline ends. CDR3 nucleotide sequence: TGTGCCAGCAGTTTAGGGCGGGTGGGGACGGACAATGAGCAGTTCTTC. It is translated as CASSLGRVGTDNEQFF.

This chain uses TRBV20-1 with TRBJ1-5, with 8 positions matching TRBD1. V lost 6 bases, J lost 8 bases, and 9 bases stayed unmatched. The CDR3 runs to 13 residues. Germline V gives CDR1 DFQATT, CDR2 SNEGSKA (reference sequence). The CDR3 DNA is TGCAGTGCCGGCGGACAGGGAATCAAGCCCCAGCATTTT. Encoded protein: CSAGGQGIKPQHF.

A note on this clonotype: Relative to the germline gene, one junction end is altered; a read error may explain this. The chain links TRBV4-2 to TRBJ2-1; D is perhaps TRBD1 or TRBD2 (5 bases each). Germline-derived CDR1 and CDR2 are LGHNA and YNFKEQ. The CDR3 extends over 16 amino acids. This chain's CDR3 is CASSQEGASSYNKQFF. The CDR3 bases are TGTGCCAGCAGCCAAGAAGGGGCTAGCTCCTACAATAAGCAGTTCTTC.

In DNA, the CDR3 is TGTGCCAGCAGTGGCAGGGGTCAGCCCCAGCATTTT. Amino acid sequence: CASSGRGQPQHF. The chain employs TRBV2 and TRBJ1-5; a weak D match, TRBD1 (6 bases). Trimming took off 4 bases at V and 6 bases at J, with 7 bases between the two ends. The CDR3 has 12 amino acids. CDR1 is SNHLY, CDR2 FYNNEI, per germline. Looking up the rest from reference TRBV2 and TRBJ1-5 gives the full variable domain: EPEVTQTPSHQVTQMGQEVILRCVPISNHLYFYWYRQILGQKVEFLVSFYNNEISEKSEIFDDQFSVERPDGSNFTLKIRSTKLEDSAMYFCASSGRGQPQHFGDGTRLSIL.

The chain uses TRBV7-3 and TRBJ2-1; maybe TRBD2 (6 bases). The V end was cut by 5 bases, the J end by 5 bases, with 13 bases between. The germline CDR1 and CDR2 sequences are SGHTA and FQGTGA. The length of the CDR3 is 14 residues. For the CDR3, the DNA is TGTGCCAGCAGCCGGCGGGACGCCGACAATGAGCAGTTCTTC. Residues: CASSRRDADNEQFF.

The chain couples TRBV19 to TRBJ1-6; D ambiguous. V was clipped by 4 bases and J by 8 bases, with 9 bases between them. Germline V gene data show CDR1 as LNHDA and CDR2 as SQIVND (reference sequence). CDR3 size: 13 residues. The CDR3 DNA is TGTGCCAGTAGTAGCACGTTCGATTCACCCCTCCACTTT. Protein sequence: CASSSTFDSPLHF. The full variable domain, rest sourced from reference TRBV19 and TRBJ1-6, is DGGITQSPKYLFRKEGQNVTLSCEQNLNHDAMYWYRQDPGQGLRLIYYSQIVNDFQKGDIAEGYSVSREKKESFPLTVTSAQKNPTAFYLCASSSTFDSPLHFGNGTRLTVT.

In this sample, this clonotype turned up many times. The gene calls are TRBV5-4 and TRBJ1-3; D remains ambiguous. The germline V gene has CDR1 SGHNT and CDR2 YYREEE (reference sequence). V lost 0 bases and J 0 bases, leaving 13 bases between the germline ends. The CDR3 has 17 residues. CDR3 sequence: CASSLGIPKGSGNTIYF. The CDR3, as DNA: TGTGCCAGCAGCTTGGGCATCCCGAAGGGCTCTGGAAACACCATATATTTT.

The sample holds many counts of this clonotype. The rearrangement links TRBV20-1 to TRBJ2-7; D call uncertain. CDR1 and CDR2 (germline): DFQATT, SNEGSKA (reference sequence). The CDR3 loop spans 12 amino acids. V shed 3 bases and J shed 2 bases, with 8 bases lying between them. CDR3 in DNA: TGCAGTGCTAGGCCAGATACCTACGAGCAGTACTTC. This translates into CSARPDTYEQYF.

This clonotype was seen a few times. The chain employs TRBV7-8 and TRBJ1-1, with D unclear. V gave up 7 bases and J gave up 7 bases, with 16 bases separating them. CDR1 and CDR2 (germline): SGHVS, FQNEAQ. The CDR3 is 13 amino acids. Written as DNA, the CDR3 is TGTGCCAGCAAGCATTTGGTCGGGGTTGAAGCTTTCTTT. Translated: CASKHLVGVEAFF. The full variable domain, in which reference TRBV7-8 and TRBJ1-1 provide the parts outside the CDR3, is GAGVSQSPRYKVAKRGQDVALRCDPISGHVSLFWYQQALGQGPEFLTYFQNEAQLDKSGLPSDRFFAERPEGSVSTLKIQRTQQEDSAVYLCASKHLVGVEAFFGQGTRLTVV.

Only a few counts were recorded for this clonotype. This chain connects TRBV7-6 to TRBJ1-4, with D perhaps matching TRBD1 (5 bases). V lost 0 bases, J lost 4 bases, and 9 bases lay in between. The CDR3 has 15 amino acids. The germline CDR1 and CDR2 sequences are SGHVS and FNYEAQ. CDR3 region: CASSLAGTFNEKLFF. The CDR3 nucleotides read TGTGCCAGCAGCTTAGCAGGGACGTTTAATGAAAAACTGTTTTTT.

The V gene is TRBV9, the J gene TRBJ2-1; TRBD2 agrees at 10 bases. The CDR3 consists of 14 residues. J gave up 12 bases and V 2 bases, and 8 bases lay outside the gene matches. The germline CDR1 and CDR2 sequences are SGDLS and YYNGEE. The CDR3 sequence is CASSVSGGAEGQFF. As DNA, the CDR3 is TGTGCCAGCAGCGTCAGCGGGGGGGCTGAGGGGCAGTTCTTC. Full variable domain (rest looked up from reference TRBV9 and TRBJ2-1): DSGVTQTPKHLITATGQRVTLRCSPRSGDLSVYWYQQSLDQGLQFLIQYYNGEERAKGNILERFSAQQFPDLHSELNLSSLELGDSALYFCASSVSGGAEGQFFGPGTRLTVL.